The text below deals with one T cell receptor (beta chain). No antigen is known for it. These data are taken from a study of shared clonotypes between healthy human individuals. The repertoire was sequenced with immunoSEQ multiplex PCR; TCRdb's copy has only in-frame clones and lacks some. The table has about 980,000 clones, over 75% seen once. The CDR3 extends over 15 amino acids. Looked up from germline, CDR1 is SGHNT and CDR2 is YYREEE (reference sequence). V shed 3 bases and J 2 bases; nucleotides not matched to a gene: 7. Study-wide results and limits: The sole specimen, blood, was sampled, and tissue repertoires likely differ.

V gene TRBV5-4 combines with J gene TRBJ1-2; the match to TRBD1 covers 7 bases. The origin of this receptor is a man aged 18 to 30 in good health. The specimen sequenced was memory CD4+ T cells sorted from blood. Subset here: CD45RA-negative fraction. CDR3 nucleotide sequence: TGTGCCAGCAGCTCCTGGACAGGATCGAACTATGGCTACACCTTC. It specifies CASSSWTGSNYGYTF.